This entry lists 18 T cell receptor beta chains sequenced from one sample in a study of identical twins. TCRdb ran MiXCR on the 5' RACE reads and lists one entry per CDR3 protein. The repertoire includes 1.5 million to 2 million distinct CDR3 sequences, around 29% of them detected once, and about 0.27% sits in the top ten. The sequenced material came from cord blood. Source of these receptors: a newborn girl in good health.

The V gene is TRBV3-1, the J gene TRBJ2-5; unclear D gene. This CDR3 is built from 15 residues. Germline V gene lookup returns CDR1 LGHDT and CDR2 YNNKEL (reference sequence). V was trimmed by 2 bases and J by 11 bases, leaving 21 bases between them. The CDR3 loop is CASSQLSARGNEQYF. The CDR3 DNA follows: TGTGCCAGCAGCCAACTTTCCGCTCGTGGGAATGAGCAGTACTTC.

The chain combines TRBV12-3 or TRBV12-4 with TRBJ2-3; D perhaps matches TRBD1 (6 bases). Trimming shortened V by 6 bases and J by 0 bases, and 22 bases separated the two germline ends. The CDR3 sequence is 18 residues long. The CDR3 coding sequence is TGTGCCAGCAGCCACAGGGCGTTATGGTCCCCTAGCACAGATACGCAGTATTTT. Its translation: CASSHRALWSPSTDTQYF.

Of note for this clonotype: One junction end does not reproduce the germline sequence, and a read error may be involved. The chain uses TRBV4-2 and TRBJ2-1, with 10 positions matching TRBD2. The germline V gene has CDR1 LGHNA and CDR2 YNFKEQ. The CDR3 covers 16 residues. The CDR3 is CASSALAGWSDNKQFF. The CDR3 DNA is TGTGCCAGCAGCGCACTAGCGGGGTGGTCAGACAATAAGCAGTTCTTC.

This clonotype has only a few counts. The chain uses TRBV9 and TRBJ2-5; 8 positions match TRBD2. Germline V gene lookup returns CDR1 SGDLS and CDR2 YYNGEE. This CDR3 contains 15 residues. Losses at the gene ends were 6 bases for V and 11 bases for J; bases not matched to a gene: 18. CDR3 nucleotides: TGTGCCAGCAAAGTGGGACTAGGCTCCTACAATGAGCAGTACTTC. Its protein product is CASKVGLGSYNEQYF.

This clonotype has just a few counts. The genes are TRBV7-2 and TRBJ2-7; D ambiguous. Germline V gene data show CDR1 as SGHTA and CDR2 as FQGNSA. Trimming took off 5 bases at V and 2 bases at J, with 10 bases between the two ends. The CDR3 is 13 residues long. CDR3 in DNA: TGTGCCAGCAGCCTTGGTTTTCCCTACGAGCAGTACTTC. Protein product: CASSLGFPYEQYF.

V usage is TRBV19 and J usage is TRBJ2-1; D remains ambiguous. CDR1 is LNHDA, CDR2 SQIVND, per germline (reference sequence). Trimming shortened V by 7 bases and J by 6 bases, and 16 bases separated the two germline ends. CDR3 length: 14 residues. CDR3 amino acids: CASNPSRQPNEQFF. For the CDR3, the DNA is TGTGCCAGTAACCCCAGTCGGCAACCCAATGAGCAGTTCTTC.

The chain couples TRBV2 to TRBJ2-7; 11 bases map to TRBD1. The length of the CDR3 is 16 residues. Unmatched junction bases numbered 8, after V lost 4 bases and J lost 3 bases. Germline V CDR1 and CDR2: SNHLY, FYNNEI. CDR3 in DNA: TGTGCCAGCAGTGCTCGAAAGGGGACAGGGGGCTACGAGCAGTACTTC. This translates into CASSARKGTGGYEQYF.

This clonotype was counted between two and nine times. The CDR3 region has the DNA TGTGCCAGCATACGAACAGGAAACCCTAATGAAAAACTGTTTTTT. Encoded protein: CASIRTGNPNEKLFF. J is TRBJ1-4 and V is TRBV2, with D perhaps matching TRBD1 (5 bases). Germline CDR1 reads SNHLY; CDR2 reads FYNNEI. The length of the CDR3 is 15 residues. The germline V and J ends were trimmed by 7 bases and 3 bases, with 15 bases remaining between them.

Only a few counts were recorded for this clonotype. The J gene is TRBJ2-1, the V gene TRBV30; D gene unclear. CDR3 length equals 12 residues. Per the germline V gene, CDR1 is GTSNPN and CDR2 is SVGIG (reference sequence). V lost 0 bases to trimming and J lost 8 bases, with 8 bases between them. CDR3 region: CAWSVSGYEQFF. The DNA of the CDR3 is TGTGCCTGGAGTGTATCAGGATATGAGCAGTTCTTC. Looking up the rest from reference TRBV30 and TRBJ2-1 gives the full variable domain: SQTIHQWPATLVQPVGSPLSLECTVEGTSNPNLYWYRQAAGRGLQLLFYSVGIGQISSEVPQNLSASRPQDRQFILSSKKLLLSDSGFYLCAWSVSGYEQFFGPGTRLTVL.

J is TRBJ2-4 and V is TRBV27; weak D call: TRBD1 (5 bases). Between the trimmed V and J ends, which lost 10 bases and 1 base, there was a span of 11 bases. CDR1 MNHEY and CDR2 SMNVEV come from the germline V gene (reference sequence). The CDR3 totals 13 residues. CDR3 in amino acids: CATRAMAKNIQYF. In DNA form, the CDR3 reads TGTGCCACCAGGGCGATGGCCAAAAACATTCAGTACTTC.

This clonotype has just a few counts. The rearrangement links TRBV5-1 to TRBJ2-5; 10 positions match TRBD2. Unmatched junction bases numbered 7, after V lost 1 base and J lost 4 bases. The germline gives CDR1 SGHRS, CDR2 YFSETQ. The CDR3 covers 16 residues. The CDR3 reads CASSLRASGGGETQYF. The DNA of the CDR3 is TGCGCCAGCAGCTTGCGGGCTAGCGGGGGCGGAGAGACCCAGTACTTC.

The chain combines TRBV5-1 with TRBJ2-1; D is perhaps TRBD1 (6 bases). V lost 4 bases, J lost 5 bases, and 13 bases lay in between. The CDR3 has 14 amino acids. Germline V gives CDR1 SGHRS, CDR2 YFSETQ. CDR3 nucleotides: TGCGCCAGCAGCCCAAGGTCAGGGGACAATGAGCAGTTCTTC. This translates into CASSPRSGDNEQFF.

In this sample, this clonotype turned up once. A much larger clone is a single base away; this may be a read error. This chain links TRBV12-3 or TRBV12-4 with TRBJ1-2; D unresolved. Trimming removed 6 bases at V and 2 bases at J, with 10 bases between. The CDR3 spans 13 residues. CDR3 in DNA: TGTGCCAGCAGCCCAGAGGAGAACTATGGCTACACCTTC. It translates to CASSPEENYGYTF.

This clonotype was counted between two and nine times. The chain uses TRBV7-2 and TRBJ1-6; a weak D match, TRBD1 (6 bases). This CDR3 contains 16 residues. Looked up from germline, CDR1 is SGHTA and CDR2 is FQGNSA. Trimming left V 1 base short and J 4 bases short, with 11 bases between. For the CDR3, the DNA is TGTGCCAGCAGCTTAGATAAGGGGGTATATAATTCACCCCTCCACTTT. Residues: CASSLDKGVYNSPLHF.

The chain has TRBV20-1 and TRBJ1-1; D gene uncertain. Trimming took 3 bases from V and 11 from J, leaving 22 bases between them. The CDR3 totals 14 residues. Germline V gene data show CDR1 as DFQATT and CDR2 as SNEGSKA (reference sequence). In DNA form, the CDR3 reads TGCAGTGCTAGCGGGAGGGAGTCCGGTGTCGAGGCTTTCTTT. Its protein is CSASGRESGVEAFF.

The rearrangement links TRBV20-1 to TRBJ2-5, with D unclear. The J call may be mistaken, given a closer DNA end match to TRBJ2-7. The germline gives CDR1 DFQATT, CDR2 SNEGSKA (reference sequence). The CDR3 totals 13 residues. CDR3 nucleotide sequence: TGCAGTGCTAGAGTACGGACGCCCCACGAGCAGTACTTC. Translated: CSARVRTPHEQYF.

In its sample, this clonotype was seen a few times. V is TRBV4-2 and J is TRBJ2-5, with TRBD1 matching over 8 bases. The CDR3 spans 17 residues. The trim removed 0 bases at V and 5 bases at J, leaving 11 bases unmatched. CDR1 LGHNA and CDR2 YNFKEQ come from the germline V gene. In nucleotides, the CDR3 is TGTGCCAGCAGCCAAGAAGGGTCAGGGGGCTCTCGGGAGACCCAGTACTTC. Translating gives CASSQEGSGGSRETQYF.

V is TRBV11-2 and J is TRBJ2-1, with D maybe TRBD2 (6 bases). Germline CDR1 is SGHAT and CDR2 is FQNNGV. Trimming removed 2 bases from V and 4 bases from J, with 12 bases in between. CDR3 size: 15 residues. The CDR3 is CASSLWRGIYNEQFF. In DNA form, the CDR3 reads TGTGCCAGCAGCTTATGGCGGGGCATATACAATGAGCAGTTCTTC.